The clone carrying this T cell receptor (beta chain) was picked up many times. This specimen comes from a study of T-cell reconstitution after alpha-beta-depleted transplantation in children. Construction of the TCRbeta library involved unique molecular identifiers. TCRdb fed the PCR reads into MiXCR, producing one record per CDR3 protein. This sample has about 610,000 distinct CDR3 sequences, with 10% to 13% found just once. The CDR3 sequence is 14 residues long. CDR1 and CDR2 (germline): SGDLS, YYNGEE. V was clipped by 0 bases and J by 2 bases, with 6 bases between them. The sequencing used PBMCs from the stem cell graft donor, collected from the stem cell graft. The chain has TRBV9 and TRBJ2-1; no clear D gene. The receptor was isolated from a human donor who donated a stem cell graft to a child with acute myeloid leukemia. CDR3 in amino acids: CASSVGLAYNEQFF. The CDR3 DNA sequence: TGTGCCAGCAGCGTAGGCCTAGCCTACAATGAGCAGTTCTTC.